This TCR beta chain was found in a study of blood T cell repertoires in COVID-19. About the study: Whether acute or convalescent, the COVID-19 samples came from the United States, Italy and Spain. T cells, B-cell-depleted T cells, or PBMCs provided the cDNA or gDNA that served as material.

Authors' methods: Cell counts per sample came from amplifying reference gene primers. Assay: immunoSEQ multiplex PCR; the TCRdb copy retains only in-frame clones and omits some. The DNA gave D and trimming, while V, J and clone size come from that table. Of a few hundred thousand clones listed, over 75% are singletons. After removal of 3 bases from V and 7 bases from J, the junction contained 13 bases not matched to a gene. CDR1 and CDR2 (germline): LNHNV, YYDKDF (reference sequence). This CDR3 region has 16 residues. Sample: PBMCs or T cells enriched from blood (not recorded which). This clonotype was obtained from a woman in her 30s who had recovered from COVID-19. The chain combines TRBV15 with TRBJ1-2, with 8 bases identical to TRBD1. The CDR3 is CATSSLSGTGGLGYTF. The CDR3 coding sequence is TGTGCCACCAGCAGTTTAAGCGGGACAGGAGGTCTTGGCTACACCTTC. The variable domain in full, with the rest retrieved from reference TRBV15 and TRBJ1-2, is DAMVIQNPRYQVTQFGKPVTLSCSQTLNHNVMYWYQQKSSQAPKLLFHYYDKDFNNEADTPDNFQSRRPNTSFCFLDIRSPGLGDTAMYLCATSSLSGTGGLGYTFGSGTRLTVV.